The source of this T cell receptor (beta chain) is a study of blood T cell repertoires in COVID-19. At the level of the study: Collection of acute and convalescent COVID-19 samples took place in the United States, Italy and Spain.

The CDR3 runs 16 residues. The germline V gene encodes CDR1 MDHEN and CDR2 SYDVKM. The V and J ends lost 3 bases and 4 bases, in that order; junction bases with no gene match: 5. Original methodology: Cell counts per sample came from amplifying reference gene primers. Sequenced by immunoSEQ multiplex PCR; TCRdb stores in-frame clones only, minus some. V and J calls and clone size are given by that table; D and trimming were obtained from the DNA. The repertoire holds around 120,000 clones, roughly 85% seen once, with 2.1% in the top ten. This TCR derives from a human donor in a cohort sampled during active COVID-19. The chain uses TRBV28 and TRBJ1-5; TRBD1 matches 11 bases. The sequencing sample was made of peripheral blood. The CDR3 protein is CASSFRDRGRNQPQHF. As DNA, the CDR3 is TGTGCCAGCAGTTTCAGGGACAGGGGGAGGAATCAGCCCCAGCATTTT.